The clone carrying this T cell receptor beta chain was detected a few times. The target antigen is unknown. A second PCR of roughly 7 to 11 cycles used a sample-barcoded 5' primer and a J-beta primer mix. From each sample, at least 2.5 million paired-end reads containing CDR3 were obtained. From the 5' RACE reads, TCRdb called clonotypes with MiXCR, one entry per CDR3 protein. The sample contains about 1.6 million distinct CDR3 sequences, around 36% of which appear only once. With 2 bases removed from V and 2 bases from J, the gap between germline ends came to 12 bases. This CDR3 has 16 residues. Germline-derived CDR1 and CDR2 are SGHAT and FQNNGV. The record originates from a study of blood T cells in healthy people across ages. Study-wide points: One million T cells yielded diversity estimates that were considered underestimates. The CMV status of each donor remained undetermined, and this could have confounded shifts in expanded clonotypes.

The sample comprised blood. The clonotype originates from a woman aged 25 to 39 in good health. The chain carries TRBV11-2 and TRBJ2-2; the D is unclear. CDR3 sequence reads: CASSLKPILNTGELFF. CDR3 coding DNA: TGTGCCAGCAGCTTAAAACCTATCCTAAACACCGGGGAGCTGTTTTTT.